Below, 26 T cell receptor beta chains from the same sample are listed, as sequenced in a study of control samples from healthy donors and cancer patients. Only in-frame clones appear in the TCRdb table, and some are missing; sequencing was by immunoSEQ multiplex PCR. The profile shows about 180,000 clones, around 91% of them singletons. Sequenced material: blood. The receptors were gathered from a woman in her forties or fifties in good health.

The chain uses TRBV9 and TRBJ1-1; no definite D call. The CDR3 runs 17 residues. V was clipped by 0 bases and J by 1 base, with 16 bases between them. Germline loops: CDR1 SGDLS, CDR2 YYNGEE. The CDR3 reads CASSVGVDSRRNTEAFF. In DNA form, the CDR3 reads TGTGCCAGCAGCGTAGGAGTGGATAGTCGGAGGAACACTGAAGCTTTCTTT.

The V and J genes are TRBV2 and TRBJ1-5; 8 bases align to TRBD1. Trimming took 2 bases from V and 11 from J; bases not matched to a gene: 5. CDR3 length: 13 amino acids. Germline values: CDR1 SNHLY, CDR2 FYNNEI. CDR3 nucleotide sequence: TGTGCCAGCAGTGAAACAGGGGGAAAGGCCCAGCATTTT. It yields the protein CASSETGGKAQHF.

The chain uses TRBV27 and TRBJ1-5, with D perhaps matching TRBD1 (5 bases). Deletions cut 4 bases from V and 6 bases from J, with 22 bases between. The CDR3 runs to 17 residues. CDR1 is MNHEY and CDR2 is SMNVEV in the germline V gene (reference sequence). DNA of the CDR3: TGTGCCAGCAGTTCCTACAGTGGGACGGTCGGAGCTCAGCCCCAGCATTTT. Translation: CASSSYSGTVGAQPQHF.

The V gene is TRBV9, the J gene TRBJ2-2, with 10 positions matching TRBD2. Trimming took 5 bases from V and 3 from J; bases not matched to a gene: 4. Looked up from germline, CDR1 is SGDLS and CDR2 is YYNGEE. The CDR3 is made up of 15 amino acids. The CDR3 sequence is CASRESGGDTGELFF. CDR3 DNA sequence: TGTGCCAGCAGAGAGAGCGGGGGGGACACCGGGGAGCTGTTTTTT.

The rearrangement links TRBV7-8 to TRBJ1-2, with TRBD1 matching over 7 bases. Per germline, CDR1 SGHVS and CDR2 FQNEAQ. V was pared by 4 bases and J by 8 bases, with 13 bases of the junction left unmatched. This CDR3 has 15 residues. The CDR3 region has the DNA TGTGCCAGCAGCTCCCTATCCGACAGGGTGAGAGGCTACACCTTC. Protein product: CASSSLSDRVRGYTF.

This clone was recorded a few times. J is TRBJ2-5 and V is TRBV3-1 (or the pseudogene TRBV3-2), with D uncertain. CDR1 and CDR2 (germline): LGHDT, YNNKEL (reference sequence). This CDR3 spans 12 amino acids. The ends were cut back, 3 bases at V and 7 bases at J, with 9 bases in the middle. This CDR3 is CASSQTRGTQYF. CDR3 nucleotides: TGTGCCAGCAGCCAGACCCGAGGGACCCAGTACTTC.

Of note for this clone: The sample contains more than one DNA sequence encoding this CDR3. The CDR3 nucleotides read TGTGCCAGCAGCCTCCGACATCTCTACGAGCAGTACTTC. Protein sequence: CASSLRHLYEQYF. This chain links TRBV14 with TRBJ2-7; D is unresolved. V was trimmed by 4 bases and J by 3 bases, leaving 10 bases between them. The CDR3 loop spans 13 amino acids. CDR1 and CDR2 from the germline V gene are SGHDN and FVKESK.

The sample holds one count of this clone. This chain joins TRBV30 and TRBJ1-1; D gene uncertain. V lost 2 bases to trimming and J lost 11 bases, with 21 bases between them. In germline, CDR1 is GTSNPN, CDR2 SVGIG (reference sequence). The CDR3 runs 14 residues. The chain's CDR3 is CAWSPPSLRRAAFF. The CDR3, as DNA: TGTGCCTGGAGTCCCCCCTCGCTGCGACGAGCGGCTTTCTTT.

This clone was counted once. The chain recombines TRBV2 with TRBJ1-5; TRBD1 matches at 9 bases. Germline assignment: CDR1 SNHLY and CDR2 FYNNEI. CDR3 size: 14 residues. J gave up 6 bases and V 5 bases, and 5 bases lay outside the gene matches. The CDR3, as DNA: TGTGCCAGCAGTCCCGGGACAGGGAGTCAGCCCCAGCATTTT. Translating gives CASSPGTGSQPQHF.

The chain combines TRBV28 with TRBJ2-5; 8 nucleotides agree with TRBD2. Germline loops: CDR1 MDHEN, CDR2 SYDVKM. This CDR3 is built from 15 residues. The V and J ends lost 5 bases and 1 base, in that order; junction bases with no gene match: 6. The chain's CDR3 is CASSLGGVSQETQYF. The DNA of the CDR3 is TGTGCCAGCAGTCTCGGGGGGGTGAGCCAAGAGACCCAGTACTTC. Complete variable domain (other parts from reference TRBV28 and TRBJ2-5): DVKVTQSSRYLVKRTGEKVFLECVQDMDHENMFWYRQDPGLGLRLIYFSYDVKMKEKGDIPEGYSVSREKKERFSLILESASTNQTSMYLCASSLGGVSQETQYFGPGTRLLVL.

This clone showed up just once. The V call is TRBV11-1, the J call TRBJ1-5, with no clear D. Trimming pared 5 bases from V and 6 bases from J, leaving 11 bases between. Per germline, CDR1 SGHAT and CDR2 FQDESV (reference sequence). The CDR3 length is 13 residues. The CDR3 DNA reads as TGTGCCAGCAGCGCCACCAGAAGTCAGCCCCAGCATTTT. This encodes CASSATRSQPQHF.

The V and J genes are TRBV19 and TRBJ1-1; no definite D call. Germline V gene data show CDR1 as LNHDA and CDR2 as SQIVND (reference sequence). The CDR3 spans 11 residues. V lost 8 bases and J lost 3, with 7 bases in between. CDR3: CASRADTEAFF. CDR3 DNA sequence: TGTGCCAGTCGGGCTGACACTGAAGCTTTCTTT.

The rearrangement links TRBV5-4 to TRBJ2-7; 9 bases are shared with TRBD1. This CDR3 has 14 residues. The V gene end was trimmed by 1 base and the J gene end by 4 bases; junction bases not matched to a gene: 3. Germline assignment: CDR1 SGHNT and CDR2 YYREEE (reference sequence). Here the CDR3 reads CASSLPGTGYEQYF. CDR3 bases: TGTGCCAGCAGCTTGCCCGGGACAGGGTACGAGCAGTACTTC.

The chain combines TRBV30 with TRBJ2-6, with 8 bases matching TRBD1. CDR3 length equals 16 residues. Unmatched junction bases numbered 9, after V lost 6 bases and J lost 2 bases. The germline gives CDR1 GTSNPN, CDR2 SVGIG (reference sequence). CDR3 in amino acids: CACMSRGLTGANVLTF. The CDR3 DNA follows: TGTGCCTGCATGAGCAGGGGGCTAACTGGGGCCAACGTCCTGACTTTC.

The CDR3 DNA reads as TGCGCCAGCAGCCCGGGACAGGGGCCTCCCAATCAGCCCCAGCATTTT. This codes for CASSPGQGPPNQPQHF. The V call is TRBV5-1, the J call TRBJ1-5, with 10 nucleotides matching TRBD1. J lost 3 bases, V lost 4 bases, and 7 bases had no gene match. Germline values: CDR1 SGHRS, CDR2 YFSETQ. This CDR3 contains 16 residues.

The rearrangement links TRBV7-9 to TRBJ1-2, with 8 bases aligning to TRBD1. The germline CDR1 and CDR2 sequences are SEHNR and FQNEAQ (reference sequence). The CDR3 totals 15 residues. J was trimmed by 0 bases and V by 4 bases; bases with no gene match: 4. The CDR3 is CASSSTGVANYGYTF. Written as DNA, the CDR3 is TGTGCCAGCAGCTCGACAGGGGTGGCTAACTATGGCTACACCTTC.

The rearrangement joins TRBV11-2 to TRBJ2-7; 9 nucleotides agree with TRBD1. With 1 base clipped from V and 6 bases from J, the junction kept 7 bases outside the gene matches. This CDR3 is 15 amino acids long. The germline CDR1 and CDR2 sequences are SGHAT and FQNNGV. CDR3 loop: CASSLGQGVSREQYF. The CDR3, as DNA: TGTGCCAGCAGCTTAGGACAGGGGGTCTCGCGCGAGCAGTACTTC. Combining the CDR3 with reference TRBV11-2 and TRBJ2-7 gives the whole variable domain EAGVAQSPRYKIIEKRQSVAFWCNPISGHATLYWYQQILGQGPKLLIQFQNNGVVDDSQLPKDRFSAERLKGVDSTLKIQPAKLEDSAVYLCASSLGQGVSREQYFGPGTRLTVT.

The chain links TRBV19 to TRBJ2-1, with 7 nucleotides matching TRBD1. V lost 6 bases, J lost 2 bases, and 4 bases stayed unmatched. CDR1 LNHDA and CDR2 SQIVND come from the germline V gene (reference sequence). CDR3 length: 14 residues. CDR3 DNA: TGTGCCAGTAGACCGGACAGGACCTACAATGAGCAGTTCTTC. This translates into CASRPDRTYNEQFF.

The chain is built from TRBV18 and TRBJ2-5; possibly TRBD1 for D (5 bases). Trimming took 3 bases from V and 3 from J, leaving 11 bases between them. Germline V lookup: CDR1 KGHSH, CDR2 LQKENI. This CDR3 spans 14 amino acids. The CDR3 is CASSPRQTEETQYF. The CDR3 bases are TGTGCCAGCTCACCCCGACAGACTGAAGAGACCCAGTACTTC.

The chain links TRBV7-9 to TRBJ1-2; D is perhaps TRBD1 (6 bases). The CDR3 loop spans 15 amino acids. CDR1 and CDR2 (germline): SEHNR, FQNEAQ (reference sequence). Trimming pared 3 bases from V and 4 bases from J, leaving 15 bases between. The CDR3 sequence: CASSFAQGVSYGYTF. In nucleotides, the CDR3 is TGTGCCAGCAGCTTCGCACAGGGAGTCAGCTATGGCTACACCTTC.

The V gene is TRBV5-1, the J gene TRBJ2-1, with a tentative D call TRBD2 (6 bases). CDR3 length equals 16 residues. CDR1 and CDR2 (germline): SGHRS, YFSETQ. V lost 0 bases and J 10 bases, leaving 20 bases between the germline ends. Written as DNA, the CDR3 is TGCGCCAGCAGCTTGGCCGTGGGACTTGCTCCCCGAGAGCAGTTCTTC. It codes for CASSLAVGLAPREQFF.

This clone has only one observation. This chain connects TRBV14 to TRBJ2-2; TRBD1 agrees at 8 bases. The germline V gene encodes CDR1 SGHDN and CDR2 FVKESK. The CDR3 covers 17 residues. V trimming: 4 bases; J trimming: 1 base; junction bases outside the gene matches: 8. This CDR3 is CASSPIRGTGNTGELFF. DNA of the CDR3: TGTGCCAGCAGCCCGATCCGGGGGACAGGGAACACCGGGGAGCTGTTTTTT.

In nucleotides, the CDR3 is TGCGCCAGCAGCCAAGATCTTCAGCGGGGCCGCACAGATACGCAGTATTTT. Translating gives CASSQDLQRGRTDTQYF. The chain couples TRBV4-1 to TRBJ2-3; TRBD2 matches 7 bases. V dropped 0 bases and J dropped 1; count of bases not matched to a gene: 7. The CDR3 extends over 17 amino acids. Germline CDR1 reads MGHRA; CDR2 reads YSYEKL.

This clone was counted once. The chain joins TRBV24-1 to TRBJ1-2, with 7 bases fitting TRBD1. The CDR3 has 14 residues. CDR1 KGHDR and CDR2 SFDVKD come from the germline V gene. Trimming at V came to 2 bases and at J to 4 bases, leaving 3 bases not matched to a gene. CDR3 bases: TGTGCCACCAGTGATTCAGGGGGTAGCTATGGCTACACCTTC. Translating gives CATSDSGGSYGYTF.

This chain connects TRBV6-5 to TRBJ2-3, with unresolved D. This CDR3 region has 14 residues. CDR1 is MNHEY and CDR2 is SVGAGI in the germline V gene. With 10 bases removed from V and 2 bases from J, the gap between germline ends came to 16 bases. DNA for the CDR3: TGTGCCACTCGCTTGGGGTACTCCACAGATACGCAGTATTTT. Its protein product is CATRLGYSTDTQYF.

The rearrangement joins TRBV28 to TRBJ2-1; 7 bases agree with TRBD1. The CDR3 is 15 amino acids. Germline CDR1 is MDHEN and CDR2 is SYDVKM. V lost 5 bases, J lost 8 bases, and 12 bases stayed unmatched. CDR3 sequence: CASSPPATGLDEQFF. CDR3 nucleotide sequence: TGTGCCAGCAGTCCCCCTGCGACAGGGCTGGATGAGCAGTTCTTC.